The rows below give T cell receptor beta chains drawn from one sample of a study of T cell changes during pregnancy in multiple sclerosis. Assay used: immunoSEQ multiplex PCR; TCRdb lists only in-frame clones, some missing. The table has approximately 30,000 clones, 91% seen once; the top ten hold about 3.9%. Sequencing used CD8+ T cells from peripheral blood mononuclear cells, obtained in the second trimester of pregnancy. These receptor sequences come from a female donor in good health, enrolled as a control in a pregnancy study. Each CDR3 is given with its conserved first and last residue. A D gene is named only where the DNA matches it firmly. The size field is filled for only some rows; it gives once, few, many or a size class.

D: .
J: TRBJ1-2
size: .
V: TRBV10-2
DNA: TGCGCCAGCAGTGCGGCAGGGTCTCCTACTTACGATGGCTACACCTTC
CDR3: CASSAAGSPTYDGYTF

D: .
J: TRBJ1-1
size: .
V: TRBV30
DNA: TGTGCCTGGAGATTAGGGGTCACTGAAGCTTTCTTT
CDR3: CAWRLGVTEAFF

D: .
J: TRBJ1-1
size: medium-sized
V: TRBV27
DNA: TGTGCCAGCAGCGTCGCGGGGACTGAAGCTTTCTTT
CDR3: CASSVAGTEAFF

D: .
J: TRBJ2-2
size: .
V: TRBV14
DNA: TGTGCCAGCAGCCCCTTCGTAGGGGAGCTGTTTTTT
CDR3: CASSPFVGELFF

D: TRBD1
J: TRBJ2-7
size: .
V: TRBV27
DNA: TGTGCCAGCAGTTTGGCAGGGGGACAATACGAGCAGTACTTC
CDR3: CASSLAGGQYEQYF

D: TRBD2
J: TRBJ2-1
size: .
V: TRBV7-8
DNA: TGTGCCAGCAGCTTATGGGCAAGCGGGGGGGCGCCCGTCGATGAGCAGTTCTTC
CDR3: CASSLWASGGAPVDEQFF

D: .
J: TRBJ1-4
size: .
V: TRBV21-1
DNA: TGTGCCAGCAGCAAAGTGTGTCCAAATCCTGTGTCGGTGGGCAGAGAAAAACTGTTTTTT
CDR3: CASSKVCPNPVSVGREKLFF

D: .
J: TRBJ1-2
size: .
V: TRBV11-2
DNA: TGTGCCAGCAGCTTAGATCCGGAGGGCTCATACTATGGCTACACCTTC
CDR3: CASSLDPEGSYYGYTF

D: TRBD2
J: TRBJ2-1
size: .
V: TRBV5-6
DNA: TGTGCCAGCAGCTTGGGGACTAGCGGGGGCCTCCAGTTCTTC
CDR3: CASSLGTSGGLQFF

D: TRBD1
J: TRBJ2-2
size: .
V: TRBV7-2
DNA: TGTGCCAGCAGTTCCAGGGGGTCGAACACCGGGGAGCTGTTTTTT
CDR3: CASSSRGSNTGELFF

D: .
J: TRBJ2-7
size: .
V: TRBV27
DNA: TGTGCCAGCAGCGACACTCCCTACGAGCAGTACTTC
CDR3: CASSDTPYEQYF

D: TRBD1
J: TRBJ2-3
size: .
V: TRBV11-2
DNA: TGTGCCAGCAGCCGTACAGGGGGCACAGATACGCAGTATTTT
CDR3: CASSRTGGTDTQYF

D: TRBD1
J: TRBJ2-1
size: .
V: TRBV6-5
DNA: TGTGCCAGCAGTTACTCGGACAGGGTCAATGAGCAGTTCTTC
CDR3: CASSYSDRVNEQFF

D: TRBD1
J: TRBJ2-1
size: once
V: TRBV4-3
DNA: TGCGCCAGCAGCCCGGAAGGGACAGCCTACAATGAGCAGTTCTTC
CDR3: CASSPEGTAYNEQFF

D: .
J: TRBJ2-2
size: .
V: TRBV19
DNA: TGTGCCAGTAGTGCTACACAGGCCGGCGGGGAGCTGTTTTTT
CDR3: CASSATQAGGELFF

D: .
J: TRBJ1-2
size: .
V: TRBV29-1
DNA: TGCAGCGTTGAACAGGGGTTGGGCTACACCTTC
CDR3: CSVEQGLGYTF

D: .
J: TRBJ2-7
size: .
V: TRBV29-1
DNA: TGCAGCGTCCTCCGGGACACTTCTACCTACGAGCAGTACTTC
CDR3: CSVLRDTSTYEQYF

D: TRBD2
J: TRBJ2-5
size: .
V: TRBV25-1
DNA: TGTGCCAGCAGTGAATCATCGGGGGGGGAGACCCAGTACTTC
CDR3: CASSESSGGETQYF

D: TRBD2
J: TRBJ2-3
size: .
V: TRBV27
DNA: TGTGCCAGCAGAAAAAGGGCGGGGGGGCCGATAGCCACAGATACGCAGTATTTT
CDR3: CASRKRAGGPIATDTQYF

D: TRBD1
J: TRBJ1-2
size: .
V: TRBV4-3
DNA: TGCGCCAGCAGCCGAGAGGGACAGGACGGCTATGGCTACACCTTC
CDR3: CASSREGQDGYGYTF

D: .
J: TRBJ1-6
size: .
V: TRBV5-5
DNA: TGTGCCAGCAGCTTGGTACAGGTGAGCTCCTATAATTCACCCCTCCACTTT
CDR3: CASSLVQVSSYNSPLHF

D: TRBD1
J: TRBJ2-1
size: .
V: TRBV19
DNA: TGTGCCAGTAGTATAAGCGGGACAGGGATGTACAATGAGCAGTTCTTC
CDR3: CASSISGTGMYNEQFF

D: .
J: TRBJ2-3
size: once
V: TRBV9
DNA: TGTGCCAGCAGCTTTCGACAGGCGTCCTCTACAGATACGCAGTATTTT
CDR3: CASSFRQASSTDTQYF

D: TRBD1
J: TRBJ2-1
size: .
V: TRBV19
DNA: TGTGCCAGTAGTACCTCAGGGGGACCGACCTACAATGAGCAGTTCTTC
CDR3: CASSTSGGPTYNEQFF

D: .
J: TRBJ2-1
size: .
V: TRBV18
DNA: TGTGCCAGCTCACCTCTAGCGCCGAACAATGAGCAGTTCTTC
CDR3: CASSPLAPNNEQFF

D: TRBD1
J: TRBJ2-7
size: .
V: TRBV7-8
DNA: TGTGCCAGCAGCGTTACAGGGGTCTACGAGCAGTACTTC
CDR3: CASSVTGVYEQYF

D: TRBD2
J: TRBJ2-2
size: .
V: TRBV9
DNA: TGTGCCAGCAGCCTCCGACTAGCGGGGGTGAACACCGGGGAGCTGTTTTTT
CDR3: CASSLRLAGVNTGELFF

D: TRBD1
J: TRBJ1-5
size: .
V: TRBV6-5
DNA: TGTGCCAGCAGTCTCGACAGGGAGTCCTTTCCCCAGCATTTT
CDR3: CASSLDRESFPQHF

D: .
J: TRBJ2-3
size: .
V: TRBV12-5
DNA: TGTGCTACCGAAGGGGGGGCGGTGGATACGCAGTATTTT
CDR3: CATEGGAVDTQYF

D: .
J: TRBJ2-7
size: .
V: TRBV19
DNA: TGTGCCAGTAGTATAGTCCGCAGCGGGCCCCTGTACGAGCAGTACTTC
CDR3: CASSIVRSGPLYEQYF

D: .
J: TRBJ1-2
size: .
V: TRBV19
DNA: TGTGCCAGTAGTGGGGGGGACAACTATGGCTACACCTTC
CDR3: CASSGGDNYGYTF

D: .
J: TRBJ1-5
size: .
V: TRBV9
DNA: TGTGCCAGCAGCCCGACGGACACTCCAGGAGGGAATCAGCCCCAGCATTTT
CDR3: CASSPTDTPGGNQPQHF

D: TRBD1
J: TRBJ1-2
size: .
V: TRBV18
DNA: TGTGCCAGCTCACCCGAGGGACAGGCTTTATCCTATGGCTACACCTTC
CDR3: CASSPEGQALSYGYTF

D: TRBD1
J: TRBJ2-6
size: .
V: TRBV29-1
DNA: TGCAGCGTTGTGTGGGGGCAGGGGGTACCCTCTGGGGCCAACGTCCTGACTTTC
CDR3: CSVVWGQGVPSGANVLTF

D: .
J: TRBJ1-6
size: .
V: TRBV4-3
DNA: TGCGCCAGCAGCCTTTCAGGGCAATTTTCACCCCTCCACTTT
CDR3: CASSLSGQFSPLHF

D: .
J: TRBJ1-6
size: .
V: TRBV10-2
DNA: TGCGCCAGCACCCCAACAGGGTTCGACTCACCCCTCCACTTT
CDR3: CASTPTGFDSPLHF

D: .
J: TRBJ1-4
size: .
V: TRBV18
DNA: TGTGCCAGCTCACCGTTGTCGGGGGAGCAGCCTAATGAAAAACTGTTTTTT
CDR3: CASSPLSGEQPNEKLFF

D: .
J: TRBJ1-1
size: .
V: TRBV27
DNA: TGTGCCAGCAGCTGGTCGGAGGGGCCCACTGAAGCTTTCTTT
CDR3: CASSWSEGPTEAFF

D: TRBD2
J: TRBJ2-3
size: .
V: TRBV14
DNA: TGTGCCAGCAGCCTCCTTAGCGGGGGGGCAAGGGATACGCAGTATTTT
CDR3: CASSLLSGGARDTQYF

D: TRBD2
J: TRBJ2-1
size: .
V: TRBV19
DNA: TGTGCCAGTAGTTCGGGACTAGCGGACTACAATGAGCAGTTCTTC
CDR3: CASSSGLADYNEQFF

D: .
J: TRBJ2-7
size: .
V: TRBV28
DNA: TGTGCCAGCAGTTCTAGGACAGTCCCCTACGAGCAGTACTTC
CDR3: CASSSRTVPYEQYF

D: .
J: TRBJ2-4
size: .
V: TRBV21-1
DNA: TGTGCCAGCAGCAAAGTCGGAACTATCAAAGAGGGAAGGAACATTCAGTACTTC
CDR3: CASSKVGTIKEGRNIQYF

D: .
J: TRBJ2-2
size: .
V: TRBV30
DNA: TGTGCCTGGAGTCTTAACACCGGGGAGCTGTTTTTT
CDR3: CAWSLNTGELFF

D: TRBD1
J: TRBJ1-5
size: .
V: TRBV12-5
DNA: TGTGCTAGTGGTTTGGTCGATGAGGGGACAGAAATTCAGCCCCAGCATTTT
CDR3: CASGLVDEGTEIQPQHF

D: TRBD1
J: TRBJ1-1
size: .
V: TRBV15
DNA: TGTGCCACCAGCACCAGACAGGGGGGGAACACTGAAGCTTTCTTT
CDR3: CATSTRQGGNTEAFF

D: TRBD1
J: TRBJ1-2
size: .
V: TRBV19
DNA: TGTGCCAGTAGTCTGCGACGGACAGGGATTAACTATGGCTACACCTTC
CDR3: CASSLRRTGINYGYTF

D: TRBD2
J: TRBJ2-5
size: .
V: TRBV7-3
DNA: TGTGCCAGCAGCTTAAAGGCTAGCGGGCGAGAGACCCAGTACTTC
CDR3: CASSLKASGRETQYF

D: .
J: TRBJ1-5
size: .
V: TRBV5-6
DNA: TGTGCCAGCAGCGTAGTAGGAGATCAGCCCCAGCATTTT
CDR3: CASSVVGDQPQHF

D: .
J: TRBJ2-7
size: .
V: TRBV18
DNA: TGTGCCAGCTCACCACCCACAGCCAGCTCCTACGAGCAGTACTTC
CDR3: CASSPPTASSYEQYF

D: TRBD1
J: TRBJ1-6
size: medium-sized
V: TRBV6-1
DNA: TGTGCCAGCAGTGGCACAGGGGACAATTCACCCCTCCACTTT
CDR3: CASSGTGDNSPLHF

D: .
J: TRBJ1-5
size: once
V: TRBV6-5
DNA: TGTGCCAGTTCCCCCCAAGGAGGCAATCAGCCCCAGCATTTT
CDR3: CASSPQGGNQPQHF

D: .
J: TRBJ2-1
size: .
V: TRBV2
DNA: TGTGCCAGCAAGTCGGAGGGGGCTTACAATGAGCAGTTCTTC
CDR3: CASKSEGAYNEQFF

D: TRBD1
J: TRBJ2-2
size: .
V: TRBV14
DNA: TGTGCCAGCAGCCTACGGGACAGGAACACCGGGGAGCTGTTTTTT
CDR3: CASSLRDRNTGELFF

D: TRBD1
J: TRBJ1-4
size: .
V: TRBV13
DNA: TGTGCCAGCAGCAAAGGACAGGATGAAAAACTGTTTTTT
CDR3: CASSKGQDEKLFF